The entry below gives a single T cell receptor (beta chain) sequence along with its context. The data stem from a study of shared clonotypes between healthy human individuals. The V gene's germline CDR1 is SNHLY and CDR2 FYNNEI. The CDR3 contains 16 residues. Trimming removed 3 bases at V and 4 bases at J, with 15 bases between. Selected positively for CCR7 and CD45RO-negative, naive CD8 cells excluded terminally differentiated effector memory CD45RA+ cells. Sequencing was performed with immunoSEQ multiplex PCR; in TCRdb, only in-frame clones are kept and a portion is missing. This sample has roughly 2.1 million clones, with roughly 91% found just once.

Sequenced input: naive CD8+ T cells from PBMCs. The rearrangement uses TRBV2 and TRBJ1-4; weak D call: TRBD1 (5 bases). The sequence derives from a man between 18 and 29 years old in good health. Some clones in this sample may be carry-over from other donors' samples. CDR3 in amino acids: CASSDRDPTSNEKLFF. Here the CDR3 DNA reads TGTGCCAGCAGTGACCGGGACCCTACGAGTAATGAAAAACTGTTTTTT.